A single sample is the source of the 18 T cell receptor beta chains below, sequenced in a study of T-cell reconstitution after alpha-beta-depleted transplantation in children. For TCRbeta, the library was prepared with unique molecular identifiers. TCRdb called the PCR reads again in MiXCR, with one record for every CDR3 protein. This sample yields hundreds of thousands of distinct CDR3 sequences, of which roughly 33% are seen a single time; about 2.3% belongs to the top ten. The sequences come from PBMCs from the stem cell graft donor, collected from the stem cell graft. The receptor source for this set is a human donor who donated a stem cell graft to a child with aplastic anemia.

The chain has TRBV20-1 and TRBJ2-5; D not certain. The germline V and J ends were trimmed by 4 bases and 5 bases, with 14 bases remaining between them. Germline values: CDR1 DFQATT, CDR2 SNEGSKA (reference sequence). CDR3 length: 13 residues. The CDR3 bases are TGCAGTGCTATTCTTGCTGGCCGGGAGACCCAGTACTTC. Its protein product is CSAILAGRETQYF.

This clonotype has just a few counts. The genes are TRBV29-1 and TRBJ2-5; no clear D. CDR1 is SQVTM, CDR2 ANQGSEA, per germline. The CDR3 spans 14 residues. V lost 3 bases and J 5 bases, leaving 16 bases between the germline ends. The CDR3 DNA reads TGCAGCGTTGAGGACCCGCTGCGATGGGAGACCCAGTACTTC. It specifies CSVEDPLRWETQYF.

The V gene is TRBV7-2, the J gene TRBJ2-1; unclear D gene. CDR1 is SGHTA, CDR2 FQGNSA, per germline. This CDR3 has 15 residues. The V end lost 0 bases, the J end lost 6 bases, and 12 bases lay between the germline ends. CDR3 residues: CASSLARSFGNEQFF. CDR3 nucleotide sequence: TGTGCCAGCAGCTTAGCGCGATCCTTCGGCAATGAGCAGTTCTTC.

The chain is built from TRBV5-1 and TRBJ1-6; D may be TRBD1 (6 bases). The CDR3 loop spans 16 amino acids. Germline V gene lookup returns CDR1 SGHRS and CDR2 YFSETQ. Deletions cut 0 bases from V and 8 bases from J, with 15 bases between. DNA for the CDR3: TGCGCCAGCAGCTTGGGTTCAGGAGGGGGTGATTCACCCCTCCACTTT. Residues: CASSLGSGGGDSPLHF.

This chain uses TRBV9 with TRBJ2-1; 8 positions agree with TRBD2. The CDR3 runs to 15 residues. Germline CDR1 is SGDLS and CDR2 is YYNGEE. Trimming cost V 4 bases and J 4 bases; bases outside gene matches: 7. The CDR3 is CASSPSAGGYNEQFF. CDR3 nucleotide sequence: TGTGCCAGCAGCCCCTCGGCGGGAGGTTACAATGAGCAGTTCTTC.

This chain uses TRBV28 with TRBJ2-5; tentative D call: TRBD2 (6 bases). Looked up from germline, CDR1 is MDHEN and CDR2 is SYDVKM. The CDR3 loop spans 14 amino acids. Trimming shortened V by 6 bases and J by 9 bases, and 20 bases separated the two germline ends. CDR3 loop: CASRPTGMGGAQYF. The CDR3, as DNA: TGTGCCAGCAGGCCTACGGGGATGGGAGGTGCCCAGTACTTC.

This clonotype was seen a few times. The chain employs TRBV29-1 and TRBJ2-7; D not certain. The CDR3 consists of 13 residues. The germline V gene encodes CDR1 SQVTM and CDR2 ANQGSEA. V was clipped by 5 bases and J by 5 bases, with 16 bases between them. The CDR3 region has the DNA TGCAGCGTTTTCCTCCAACCCCAGGACGAGCAGTACTTC. The encoded protein is CSVFLQPQDEQYF.

The chain joins TRBV5-1 to TRBJ2-6; a possible D gene is TRBD2 (5 bases). Germline lookup yields CDR1 SGHRS and CDR2 YFSETQ. Trimming removed 4 bases from V and 0 bases from J, with 11 bases in between. The CDR3 has 16 residues. The CDR3 reads CASSMTGSSGANVLTF. In DNA form, the CDR3 reads TGCGCCAGCAGCATGACGGGGTCCTCTGGGGCCAACGTCCTGACTTTC.

The chain employs TRBV20-1 and TRBJ1-2; no clear D. CDR1 is DFQATT and CDR2 is SNEGSKA in the germline V gene (reference sequence). Between the trimmed V and J ends, which lost 3 bases and 4 bases, there was a span of 15 bases. The CDR3 totals 14 residues. CDR3 region: CSASLGSSGYGYTF. The CDR3 DNA is TGCAGTGCTAGCCTTGGGAGCTCGGGCTATGGCTACACCTTC.

The chain is built from TRBV24-1 and TRBJ2-3; D is perhaps TRBD2 (5 bases). Germline V gene lookup returns CDR1 KGHDR and CDR2 SFDVKD. The CDR3 covers 13 residues. V lost 5 bases, J lost 0 bases, and 5 bases lay in between. CDR3 amino acids: CATSGTSTDTQYF. The CDR3 DNA is TGTGCCACCAGTGGGACTAGCACAGATACGCAGTATTTT.

This chain joins TRBV12-3 or TRBV12-4 and TRBJ1-2, with 7 bases fitting TRBD1. The ends lost 6 bases at V and 5 bases at J; junction bases unmatched: 0. The CDR3 runs 11 residues. The CDR3 DNA reads as TGTGCCAGCAGGACAGGGTATGGCTACACCTTC. It encodes CASRTGYGYTF.

This clonotype was recorded only once. This chain connects TRBV20-1 to TRBJ2-1; no firm D call. This CDR3 comprises 8 residues. Per germline, CDR1 DFQATT and CDR2 SNEGSKA (reference sequence). The CDR3 spells CTRDEQFF. CDR3 DNA sequence: TGCACCCGGGATGAGCAGTTCTTC.

Comment on this clonotype: One end of the junction varies from germline; a read error may be responsible. The V and J genes are TRBV5-1 and TRBJ2-6, with 8 nucleotides matching TRBD1. This CDR3 is 15 amino acids long. Germline lookup yields CDR1 SGHRS and CDR2 YFSETQ. CDR3 nucleotides: TGCGCCAGCAGCCCGGACAGGGCTGGGGCCAACGGCCTGACTTTC. Translation: CASSPDRAGANGLTF.

This clonotype appeared a few times. The chain has TRBV29-1 and TRBJ2-5; the D is unclear. The CDR3 covers 13 residues. Germline values: CDR1 SQVTM, CDR2 ANQGSEA. Between the trimmed V and J ends, which lost 4 bases and 1 base, there was a span of 10 bases. The CDR3 DNA is TGCAGCGTTGTAGTGGGCGGCCAAGAGACCCAGTACTTC. Residues: CSVVVGGQETQYF.

There are a few counts of this clonotype. The chain carries TRBV7-8 and TRBJ2-7; 7 nucleotides align to TRBD1. V gave up 5 bases and J gave up 3 bases; unmatched junction bases: 10. The germline CDR1 and CDR2 sequences are SGHVS and FQNEAQ. The CDR3 consists of 15 residues. The CDR3 nucleotides read TGTGCCAGCAGCGCTCCGGGACAGCTTTACTACGAGCAGTACTTC. Protein sequence: CASSAPGQLYYEQYF.

The genes are TRBV6-1 and TRBJ1-3; no clear D gene. Germline CDR1 MNHNS, CDR2 SASEGT. The V end lost 4 bases, the J end lost 2 bases, and 9 bases lay between the germline ends. The CDR3 spans 14 residues. CDR3 nucleotides: TGTGCCAGCAGTGCGAACAACGCTGGAAACACCATATATTTT. Translation gives CASSANNAGNTIYF.

The rearrangement links TRBV29-1 to TRBJ1-1, with TRBD1 as a possible D gene (5 bases). Germline V gives CDR1 SQVTM, CDR2 ANQGSEA. Between the trimmed V and J ends, which lost 6 bases and 3 bases, there was a span of 17 bases. The CDR3 runs 14 residues. The DNA for the CDR3 is TGCAGCGTAAACCCGGGACTTAGGGACACTGAAGCTTTCTTT. It is translated as CSVNPGLRDTEAFF.

The genes are TRBV19 and TRBJ2-4; no definite D call. There are 15 residues in the CDR3. V shed 1 base and J shed 9 bases, with 16 bases lying between them. Germline CDR1 reads LNHDA; CDR2 reads SQIVND (reference sequence). The CDR3 bases are TGTGCCAGTAGTATAGCCGTGATCTACGGTGGCATTCAGTACTTC. It encodes CASSIAVIYGGIQYF.